These 30 T cell receptor beta chains came from one sample sequenced in a study of T cell responses to AZD1222 COVID-19 vaccine. Profiling relied on immunoSEQ multiplex PCR, and the TCRdb table lists in-frame clones only, not all of them. The data hold over 150,000 clones, with around nine tenths observed a single time. Sequencing was performed on peripheral blood, taken 28 days after the second AZD1222 dose. The receptors here all came from an adult who received the AZD1222 COVID-19 vaccine.

The chain is built from TRBV4-3 and TRBJ1-2, with 7 bases lining up with TRBD1. The CDR3 is made up of 16 amino acids. Germline-derived CDR1 and CDR2 are LGHNA and YSLEER. V was clipped by 2 bases and J by 2 bases; unmatched bases: 8. In DNA form, the CDR3 reads TGCGCCAGCAGCCAACTACTACAGGGGTCCAACTATGGCTACACCTTC. This sequence encodes CASSQLLQGSNYGYTF.

This chain uses TRBV7-9 with TRBJ2-5; D tentatively reads TRBD1 or TRBD2 (5 bases each). The length of the CDR3 is 13 residues. Germline CDR1 and CDR2: SEHNR and FQNEAQ (reference sequence). V was shortened by 5 bases and J by 5 bases, with 12 bases between the two germline ends. CDR3 in amino acids: CASSPGPSETQYF. CDR3 DNA sequence: TGTGCCAGCAGCCCGGGGCCCTCGGAGACCCAGTACTTC.

This clone has a single count. Here the CDR3 DNA reads TGTGCCAGTGGGGGGGACAGCGAAGCCTACGAGCAGTACTTC. It encodes CASGGDSEAYEQYF. This chain joins TRBV19 and TRBJ2-7; D possibly matches TRBD1 or TRBD2 (7 bases each). V lost 8 bases and J 2 bases, leaving 16 bases between the germline ends. The CDR3 has 14 amino acids. Germline V gene data show CDR1 as LNHDA and CDR2 as SQIVND (reference sequence).

The J gene is TRBJ1-1, the V gene TRBV12-2. TRBV12-2 is designated a pseudogene. The CDR3 sequence is 18 residues long. CDR3 region: CASPDHKRFWDGNTEAFF. The CDR3 DNA is TGTGCAAGTCCCGATCATAAGAGATTTTGGGACGGGAACACTGAAGCTTTCTTT.

This clone showed up just once. The V call is TRBV5-1, the J call TRBJ1-2; TRBD1 might be the D (5 bases). V was cut by 4 bases and J by 0 bases, with 16 bases left in between. This CDR3 region has 16 residues. Germline CDR1 and CDR2: SGHRS and YFSETQ. The CDR3 DNA follows: TGCGCCAGCAGCCCGTCCCCAGGGACTGCTAACTATGGCTACACCTTC. It translates to CASSPSPGTANYGYTF.

This clone came up once. The rearrangement joins TRBV4-1 to TRBJ2-7, with no clear D. V lost 1 base and J 2 bases, leaving 9 bases between the germline ends. CDR1 is MGHRA and CDR2 is YSYEKL in the germline V gene. The CDR3 is 14 residues long. The CDR3 loop reads CASSQASGPYEQYF. The CDR3 DNA sequence: TGCGCCAGCAGCCAAGCTTCCGGACCCTACGAGCAGTACTTC.

V is TRBV4-1 and J is TRBJ1-2; possible D gene TRBD1, 5 bases. The V end lost 5 bases, the J end lost 4 bases, and 8 bases lay between the germline ends. Germline CDR1 MGHRA, CDR2 YSYEKL. CDR3 length: 12 amino acids. The CDR3 here is CASSMDTYGYTF. The CDR3 DNA follows: TGCGCCAGCAGCATGGACACCTATGGCTACACCTTC.

The chain combines TRBV5-5 with TRBJ1-1; tentatively, D is TRBD1 (6 bases). The germline gives CDR1 SGHKS, CDR2 YYEKEE (reference sequence). The CDR3 covers 14 residues. Trimming pared 5 bases from V and 3 bases from J, leaving 14 bases between. CDR3 DNA sequence: TGTGCCAGCAGAGGTGGACAGCCCTACACTGAAGCTTTCTTT. Its translation is CASRGGQPYTEAFF.

This rearrangement joins TRBV5-1 to TRBJ1-2, with TRBD1 as a possible D gene (6 bases). This CDR3 comprises 15 residues. Germline V CDR1 and CDR2: SGHRS, YFSETQ. The V end lost 0 bases, the J end lost 5 bases, and 14 bases lay between the germline ends. CDR3 nucleotide sequence: TGCGCCAGCAGCTTGGCCACAGGGTCATTGTATGGCTACACCTTC. Amino acid sequence: CASSLATGSLYGYTF.

The CDR3 DNA follows: TGTGCCAGCAGCCCGGGACTAGCGAAGGGCGAGCAGTACTTC. It yields the protein CASSPGLAKGEQYF. The J gene is TRBJ2-7, the V gene TRBV5-4, with TRBD2 matching 10 bases. CDR1 is SGHNT and CDR2 is YYREEE in the germline V gene (reference sequence). Germline trimming cut 4 bases from V and 6 bases from J; bases unmatched to any gene: 7. The CDR3 runs 14 residues.

This rearrangement joins TRBV7-9 to TRBJ1-3; no clear D. V was cut by 0 bases and J by 3 bases, with 6 bases left in between. Germline lookup yields CDR1 SEHNR and CDR2 FQNEAQ (reference sequence). The CDR3 totals 14 residues. Written as DNA, the CDR3 is TGTGCCAGCAGCTTAGCCGGGGTTGGAAACACCATATATTTT. Residues: CASSLAGVGNTIYF.

The J gene is TRBJ1-1, the V gene TRBV7-9; 10 nucleotides line up with TRBD1. The CDR3 totals 13 residues. V shed 5 bases and J 7 bases; nucleotides not matched to a gene: 4. Germline assignment: CDR1 SEHNR and CDR2 FQNEAQ (reference sequence). CDR3 coding DNA: TGTGCCAGCAGCCCGGGGACAGGGGATGAAGCTTTCTTT. Translating it yields CASSPGTGDEAFF.

This clone was detected a few times. This chain connects TRBV11-2 to TRBJ2-5, with TRBD1 matching over 8 bases. The CDR3 length is 13 residues. Trimming took 4 bases from V and 7 from J; bases not matched to a gene: 5. CDR1 SGHAT and CDR2 FQNNGV come from the germline V gene. CDR3 DNA sequence: TGTGCCAGCAGCTCCGACAGGGGTGGGACCCAGTACTTC. Amino acids: CASSSDRGGTQYF.

The chain joins TRBV6-2 or TRBV6-3 to TRBJ2-3, with TRBD2 matching over 11 bases. This CDR3 has 18 residues. CDR1 is MNHEY and CDR2 is SVGEGT in the germline V gene. V shed 6 bases and J 0 bases; nucleotides not matched to a gene: 11. CDR3 loop: CASSAGTSGYPSTDTQYF. The CDR3 DNA follows: TGTGCCAGCAGCGCCGGGACTAGCGGATACCCTAGCACAGATACGCAGTATTTT.

The rearrangement links TRBV7-9 to TRBJ2-2; D gene uncertain. This CDR3 is 16 amino acids long. CDR1 and CDR2 from the germline V gene are SEHNR and FQNEAQ (reference sequence). Deletions cut 2 bases from V and 0 bases from J, with 10 bases between. CDR3 DNA sequence: TGTGCCAGCAGCTTACTTGATTTTGCGAACACCGGGGAGCTGTTTTTT. Protein sequence: CASSLLDFANTGELFF.

As regards this clone: This specimen includes other DNA sequences encoding the same CDR3. The chain combines TRBV19 with TRBJ2-7; 9 positions agree with TRBD1. The trim removed 5 bases at V and 2 bases at J, leaving 4 bases unmatched. The CDR3 loop spans 14 amino acids. Germline assignment: CDR1 LNHDA and CDR2 SQIVND (reference sequence). CDR3 nucleotides: TGTGCCAGTAGTCCCGGGACAGGGACCTACGAGCAGTACTTC. Its translation: CASSPGTGTYEQYF.

The chain joins TRBV5-1 to TRBJ2-3; no firm D call. V lost 0 bases and J 5 bases, leaving 19 bases between the germline ends. The germline V gene has CDR1 SGHRS and CDR2 YFSETQ. This CDR3 contains 17 residues. The CDR3 protein is CASSLGSFGLGGDTQYF. The DNA for the CDR3 is TGCGCCAGCAGCTTGGGGTCCTTCGGATTGGGCGGAGATACGCAGTATTTT.

V is TRBV7-9 and J is TRBJ2-1, with 9 positions matching TRBD1. Germline CDR1 SEHNR, CDR2 FQNEAQ (reference sequence). The CDR3 runs 17 residues. The ends lost 7 bases at V and 1 base at J; junction bases unmatched: 11. The CDR3 spells CASTPSTGGGSYNEQFF. Here the CDR3 DNA reads TGTGCCAGCACCCCCTCTACAGGGGGCGGGTCCTACAATGAGCAGTTCTTC.

V usage is TRBV2 and J usage is TRBJ2-7; D unclear. V lost 3 bases to trimming and J lost 0 bases, with 12 bases between them. The length of the CDR3 is 15 residues. The germline CDR1 and CDR2 sequences are SNHLY and FYNNEI. In DNA form, the CDR3 reads TGTGCCAGCAGTGATACCCGATTGGGCTCCTACGAGCAGTACTTC. It is translated as CASSDTRLGSYEQYF. Together with reference TRBV2 and TRBJ2-7, the CDR3 gives the full variable domain: EPEVTQTPSHQVTQMGQEVILRCVPISNHLYFYWYRQILGQKVEFLVSFYNNEISEKSEIFDDQFSVERPDGSNFTLKIRSTKLEDSAMYFCASSDTRLGSYEQYFGPGTRLTVT.

This chain connects TRBV2 to TRBJ1-4; tentative D call: TRBD1 (5 bases). This CDR3 region has 14 residues. Germline assignment: CDR1 SNHLY and CDR2 FYNNEI. V was trimmed by 6 bases and J by 7 bases, leaving 15 bases between them. DNA for the CDR3: TGTGCCAGCAGCCCTCGGGGACGTGGTGAAAAACTGTTTTTT. Amino acid sequence: CASSPRGRGEKLFF.

V usage is TRBV18 and J usage is TRBJ2-1; D perhaps matches TRBD1 (6 bases). Looked up from germline, CDR1 is KGHSH and CDR2 is LQKENI. Between the trimmed V and J ends, which lost 2 bases and 12 bases, there was a span of 11 bases. The CDR3 spans 12 residues. In nucleotides, the CDR3 is TGTGCCAGCTCACCAGAGGGGGTCTGGCAGTTCTTC. Its translation: CASSPEGVWQFF.

With respect to this clone: This specimen includes other DNA sequences encoding the same CDR3. The V gene is TRBV19, the J gene TRBJ2-7; 9 bases match TRBD1. The germline V gene encodes CDR1 LNHDA and CDR2 SQIVND (reference sequence). The V and J ends lost 5 bases and 3 bases, in that order; junction bases with no gene match: 5. The CDR3 runs to 14 residues. The CDR3 nucleotides read TGTGCCAGTAGTGTCACAGGGGGCAGCTACGAGCAGTACTTC. Protein sequence: CASSVTGGSYEQYF.

This sequence joins TRBV27 and TRBJ1-5; D possibly corresponds to TRBD1 (5 bases). Germline lookup yields CDR1 MNHEY and CDR2 SMNVEV (reference sequence). The CDR3 sequence is 20 residues long. The V end lost 3 bases, the J end lost 2 bases, and 26 bases lay between the germline ends. The CDR3 spells CASSFGPEQGFGLRNQPQHF. DNA for the CDR3: TGTGCCAGCAGTTTTGGGCCGGAGCAGGGTTTTGGGTTGCGCAATCAGCCCCAGCATTTT.

The rearrangement joins TRBV4-1 to TRBJ2-3; unclear D gene. From germline, CDR1 is MGHRA and CDR2 YSYEKL. CDR3 length equals 13 residues. The V end lost 4 bases, the J end lost 4 bases, and 9 bases lay between the germline ends. CDR3 nucleotides: TGCGCCAGCAGCCTCTCCGCCGCAGATACGCAGTATTTT. Translation: CASSLSAADTQYF.

The chain has TRBV10-2 and TRBJ2-5, with TRBD1 matching over 9 bases. Trimming at V came to 3 bases and at J to 4 bases, leaving 3 bases not matched to a gene. This CDR3 comprises 14 residues. Germline V gene lookup returns CDR1 WSHSY and CDR2 SAAADI. The CDR3 sequence: CASSDDRGGETQYF. In DNA, the CDR3 is TGCGCCAGCAGTGATGACAGGGGGGGAGAGACCCAGTACTTC.

The chain links TRBV6-5 to TRBJ2-7; D might be TRBD1 (6 bases). This CDR3 comprises 15 residues. Trimming shortened V by 2 bases and J by 1 base, and 12 bases separated the two germline ends. Germline loops: CDR1 MNHEY, CDR2 SVGAGI. The CDR3 here is CASSYLGQPSYEQYF. In DNA form, the CDR3 reads TGTGCCAGCAGTTACCTTGGACAGCCTTCCTACGAGCAGTACTTC.

V usage is TRBV6-4 and J usage is TRBJ2-2, with D perhaps matching TRBD2 (5 bases). The CDR3 loop spans 15 amino acids. The V end lost 3 bases, the J end lost 0 bases, and 8 bases lay between the germline ends. Per the germline V gene, CDR1 is MRHNA and CDR2 is SNTAGT. This chain's CDR3 is CASSESGSNTGELFF. DNA for the CDR3: TGTGCCAGCAGTGAAAGCGGATCGAACACCGGGGAGCTGTTTTTT.

This clone appeared a few times. V and J are TRBV18 and TRBJ1-3; D not resolved. CDR1 KGHSH and CDR2 LQKENI come from the germline V gene. CDR3 length: 15 amino acids. V dropped 3 bases and J dropped 3 bases, with 12 bases sitting between them. This CDR3 is CASSPYPPLGNTIYF. CDR3 nucleotides: TGTGCCAGCTCACCCTATCCCCCCCTTGGAAACACCATATATTTT.

The rearrangement links TRBV19 to TRBJ1-2; D uncertain. The CDR3 length is 12 residues. From germline, CDR1 is LNHDA and CDR2 SQIVND (reference sequence). Trimming pared 6 bases from V and 4 bases from J, leaving 9 bases between. The CDR3 sequence is CASRVRGYGYTF. CDR3 bases: TGTGCCAGTAGGGTCCGAGGCTATGGCTACACCTTC.

This clone was recorded only once. Germline is not matched at one junction end, which may reflect a read error. CDR3 bases: TGTGCCAGCAATTATAGTCCGGGACTAGCGGTAGAACAGGTTAAAGAGACCCAGTACTTC. It codes for CASNYSPGLAVEQVKETQYF. The J gene is TRBJ2-5, the V gene TRBV5-1; 11 nucleotides agree with TRBD2. CDR1 is SGHRS and CDR2 is YFSETQ in the germline V gene. The CDR3 has 20 residues.